The clone carrying this T cell receptor (beta chain) is large (0.1 to 1%) by share. Its antigen is currently unknown. This entry comes from a study of circulating CD8 cells and anti-PD-1 response in melanoma. Study-level points and caveats: Under 7% of TRB clonotypes were shared between subsets at M1. Published repertoire comparisons used only baseline and M1 samples. PD-1 and DPOS subsets showed similar, higher clonality than DNEG.

The QIAseq Immune Repertoire TCR panel built the libraries from roughly 15 ng of total RNA. TCRdb passed the reads through MiXCR, listing each CDR3 protein once. In the table there are hundreds of distinct CDR3 sequences, 7% to 9% of which are singletons. Four subsets defined by PD-1 and/or TIGIT were sorted from live CD3+CD8+TCRalphabeta+ cells. V lost 4 bases and J lost 5, with 15 bases in between. CDR3 length: 14 amino acids. From germline, CDR1 is LGHNA and CDR2 YSLEER. The chain carries TRBV4-3 and TRBJ2-7, with D perhaps matching TRBD1 or TRBD2 (5 bases each). The input for sequencing was CD8+ T cells from PBMCs, taken at baseline or after one month of anti-PD-1 therapy (not recorded which). This clonotype was obtained from a human donor with melanoma. This chain's CDR3 is CASSPRGSSNEQYF. The CDR3 DNA sequence: TGCGCCAGCAGCCCGAGGGGCAGTTCGAACGAGCAGTACTTC.